This T cell receptor beta chain was captured by sequencing in a study of Ad26.COV2.S vaccination and SARS-CoV-2 variants. General study points: From the TCR breadth and depth analyses, total T cell responses may have been underestimated. In vaccinated individuals, spike-specific CD8+ and CD4+ T cell responses reportedly displayed substantial breadth. It was found that vaccine and placebo recipients had similar non-spike TCR breadth.

The CDR3 has 14 residues. Trimming left V 0 bases short and J 6 bases short, with 11 bases between. Germline V lookup: CDR1 KGHSH, CDR2 LQKENI. For this clone: The antigen is unknown.

Profiled with immunoSEQ multiplex PCR; TCRdb holds only in-frame clones, not every one. The repertoire has around 370,000 clones, under 95% of them found once; the top ten carry 3% to 4%. The sequence was obtained from a human donor who had recovered from COVID-19. This sequence joins TRBV18 and TRBJ1-2; D remains unclear. Sample: peripheral blood, taken after recovery from COVID-19. The chain's CDR3 is CASSPPGYGHGYTF. In DNA form, the CDR3 reads TGTGCCAGCTCACCACCTGGGTACGGCCATGGCTACACCTTC.